Listed below are T cell receptor beta chains from one sample, sequenced in a study of blood T cells in healthy people across ages. TCRdb analysed the 5' RACE reads with MiXCR anew, one entry per CDR3 protein. The sample shows some 940,000 distinct CDR3 sequences, approximately 32% of them seen only once. The same data also went into a second study, on T cells of mothers and their children.

The sequencing sample was made of blood. These receptors were obtained from a woman in her thirties or forties in good health. The CDR3 runs from the conserved cysteine through the conserved F or W. Fields, in order: CDR3 protein, CDR3 DNA, clone size, J gene, D gene, V gene. A D gene is named only where the DNA matches it firmly. Expanded clones get a size class; other rows say once, few or many, or leave the size out.

CDR3 protein: CASSARLIGAGEQFF; CDR3 DNA: TGTGCCAGCAGCGCCCGACTAATCGGAGCAGGTGAGCAGTTCTTC; clone size: NA; J gene: TRBJ2-1; D gene: NA; V gene: TRBV7-3
CDR3 protein: CASSHGAVYNSPLHF; CDR3 DNA: TGTGCCAGCAGCCACGGAGCCGTCTATAATTCACCCCTCCACTTT; clone size: few; J gene: TRBJ1-6; D gene: NA; V gene: TRBV3-1
CDR3 protein: CASSFSGPEAFF; CDR3 DNA: TGTGCCAGCAGTTTTTCTGGTCCCGAAGCTTTCTTT; clone size: many; J gene: TRBJ1-1; D gene: NA; V gene: TRBV12-3/TRBV12-4
CDR3 protein: CSASISGGYGEQFF; CDR3 DNA: TGCAGTGCTAGTATTAGCGGGGGGTACGGGGAGCAGTTCTTC; clone size: NA; J gene: TRBJ2-1; D gene: TRBD2; V gene: TRBV20-1
CDR3 protein: CASSLVGTGGSEQFF; CDR3 DNA: TGTGCCAGCAGCTTAGTTGGGACAGGGGGGAGTGAGCAGTTCTTC; clone size: many; J gene: TRBJ2-1; D gene: TRBD1; V gene: TRBV7-6
CDR3 protein: CASSRRGASSYEQYF; CDR3 DNA: TGTGCCAGCAGTCGACGGGGGGCGAGCTCCTACGAGCAGTACTTC; clone size: many; J gene: TRBJ2-7; D gene: NA; V gene: TRBV12-3/TRBV12-4
CDR3 protein: CSASSGGVKNEQFF; CDR3 DNA: TGCAGTGCTAGTTCTGGGGGAGTAAAAAATGAGCAGTTCTTC; clone size: NA; J gene: TRBJ2-1; D gene: NA; V gene: TRBV20-1
CDR3 protein: CATGARGANEQFF; CDR3 DNA: TGTGCCACGGGGGCGCGGGGGGCCAATGAGCAGTTCTTC; clone size: NA; J gene: TRBJ2-1; D gene: TRBD2; V gene: TRBV10-3
CDR3 protein: CASSRTGRVEQFF; CDR3 DNA: TGTGCCAGCAGTAGGACAGGCCGGGTTGAGCAGTTCTTC; clone size: few; J gene: TRBJ2-1; D gene: TRBD1; V gene: TRBV12-3/TRBV12-4
CDR3 protein: CASSYWLRRQGNTEAFF; CDR3 DNA: TGTGCCAGCAGTTACTGGTTACGTCGACAGGGGAACACTGAAGCTTTCTTT; clone size: NA; J gene: TRBJ1-1; D gene: TRBD1; V gene: TRBV6-5
CDR3 protein: CASRRASYEQYF; CDR3 DNA: TGTGCCAGCCGACGGGCTAGCTACGAGCAGTACTTC; clone size: NA; J gene: TRBJ2-7; D gene: NA; V gene: TRBV27
CDR3 protein: CSARGAGLGTGRAGTQYF; CDR3 DNA: TGCAGTGCTAGAGGGGCTGGGCTTGGGACAGGGAGAGCAGGTACGCAGTATTTT; clone size: few; J gene: TRBJ2-3; D gene: TRBD1; V gene: TRBV20-1
CDR3 protein: CSARQLTRAYEQYF; CDR3 DNA: TGCAGTGCTCGGCAACTGACGAGGGCCTACGAGCAGTACTTC; clone size: few; J gene: TRBJ2-7; D gene: NA; V gene: TRBV20-1
CDR3 protein: CASSTNRGKYPYEQYF; CDR3 DNA: TGTGCCAGCAGTACCAACAGGGGTAAATACCCCTACGAGCAGTACTTC; clone size: many; J gene: TRBJ2-7; D gene: TRBD1; V gene: TRBV6-6
CDR3 protein: CASSRPTGVLQQFF; CDR3 DNA: TGTGCCAGCAGCCGTCCCACAGGGGTCCTTCAGCAGTTCTTC; clone size: NA; J gene: TRBJ2-1; D gene: TRBD1; V gene: TRBV5-6
CDR3 protein: CASSLTGELIGHTF; CDR3 DNA: TGCGCCAGCAGCCTGACAGGGGAGTTAATTGGCCACACCTTC; clone size: NA; J gene: TRBJ1-2; D gene: TRBD1; V gene: TRBV5-1
CDR3 protein: CASSIGGGYEAFF; CDR3 DNA: TGTGCCAGTAGTATCGGAGGAGGGTATGAAGCTTTCTTT; clone size: once; J gene: TRBJ1-1; D gene: NA; V gene: TRBV19
CDR3 protein: CASSERTSGDQYF; CDR3 DNA: TGTGCCAGCAGCGAGAGGACTAGCGGGGATCAGTACTTC; clone size: NA; J gene: TRBJ2-4; D gene: TRBD2; V gene: TRBV9
CDR3 protein: CASSQSGTDTQYF; CDR3 DNA: TGTGCCAGCAGCCAATCCGGCACAGATACGCAGTATTTT; clone size: many; J gene: TRBJ2-3; D gene: NA; V gene: TRBV3-1
CDR3 protein: CASSVGTANNYGYTF; CDR3 DNA: TGTGCCAGCAGCGTAGGGACAGCGAATAACTATGGCTACACCTTC; clone size: few; J gene: TRBJ1-2; D gene: NA; V gene: TRBV9
CDR3 protein: CASSHRQKNTEAFF; CDR3 DNA: TGTGCCAGCAGCCACAGACAGAAAAACACTGAAGCTTTCTTT; clone size: NA; J gene: TRBJ1-1; D gene: NA; V gene: TRBV7-9
CDR3 protein: CASSLMGTSTDTQYF; CDR3 DNA: TGTGCCAGCAGCTTAATGGGTACGAGCACAGATACGCAGTATTTT; clone size: many; J gene: TRBJ2-3; D gene: NA; V gene: TRBV12-3/TRBV12-4
CDR3 protein: CASRLPGVTDTQYF; CDR3 DNA: TGTGCCAGCCGACTCCCGGGAGTCACAGATACGCAGTATTTT; clone size: NA; J gene: TRBJ2-3; D gene: NA; V gene: TRBV12-3/TRBV12-4
CDR3 protein: CASSLEQGSYGYTF; CDR3 DNA: TGTGCCAGCAGTTTAGAACAGGGGTCCTATGGCTACACCTTC; clone size: many; J gene: TRBJ1-2; D gene: TRBD1; V gene: TRBV12-3/TRBV12-4
CDR3 protein: CASSFFLNTEAFF; CDR3 DNA: TGTGCCAGCAGCTTTTTTCTCAACACTGAAGCTTTCTTT; clone size: many; J gene: TRBJ1-1; D gene: NA; V gene: TRBV7-9
CDR3 protein: CSARDTGTSGGYEQYF; CDR3 DNA: TGCAGTGCTAGGGATACGGGGACTAGCGGGGGCTACGAGCAGTACTTC; clone size: many; J gene: TRBJ2-7; D gene: TRBD2; V gene: TRBV20-1
CDR3 protein: CASSPQRGGAYEQYF; CDR3 DNA: TGTGCCAGCAGCCCGCAGCGGGGGGGTGCCTACGAGCAGTACTTC; clone size: NA; J gene: TRBJ2-7; D gene: TRBD2; V gene: TRBV3-1
CDR3 protein: CASSPHSGQRDQPRHF; CDR3 DNA: TGTGCCAGCAGTCCCCATTCGGGACAGCGTGATCAGCCCCGGCATTTT; clone size: NA; J gene: TRBJ1-5; D gene: TRBD1; V gene: TRBV6-2/TRBV6-3
CDR3 protein: CASSPGQGSSEAFF; CDR3 DNA: TGCGCCAGCAGCCCCGGACAGGGATCCTCTGAAGCTTTCTTT; clone size: few; J gene: TRBJ1-1; D gene: TRBD1; V gene: TRBV5-1
CDR3 protein: CASSQGERNQPQHF; CDR3 DNA: TGTGCCAGCAGTCAGGGGGAAAGGAATCAGCCCCAGCATTTT; clone size: once; J gene: TRBJ1-5; D gene: TRBD1; V gene: TRBV2
CDR3 protein: CASSRYAGTGENIQYF; CDR3 DNA: TGTGCCAGCAGTCGCTACGCCGGGACAGGGGAAAACATTCAGTACTTC; clone size: many; J gene: TRBJ2-4; D gene: TRBD1; V gene: TRBV6-5
CDR3 protein: CASSSLGGGTEAFF; CDR3 DNA: TGTGCCAGCAGTTCCCTCGGCGGGGGCACTGAAGCTTTCTTT; clone size: few; J gene: TRBJ1-1; D gene: NA; V gene: TRBV6-5
CDR3 protein: CASSLEAAFGNEQFF; CDR3 DNA: TGTGCCAGCAGCTTAGAGGCGGCCTTTGGAAATGAGCAGTTCTTC; clone size: many; J gene: TRBJ2-1; D gene: NA; V gene: TRBV11-1
CDR3 protein: CSARSTSNQPQHF; CDR3 DNA: TGCAGTGCAAGGAGCACAAGCAATCAGCCCCAGCATTTT; clone size: NA; J gene: TRBJ1-5; D gene: NA; V gene: TRBV20-1
CDR3 protein: CATSKAQVYEQYF; CDR3 DNA: TGTGCCACCAGCAAAGCCCAGGTCTACGAGCAGTACTTC; clone size: many; J gene: TRBJ2-7; D gene: NA; V gene: TRBV15
CDR3 protein: CASRSPVRGVGTEAFF; CDR3 DNA: TGTGCCAGCAGAAGTCCGGTTCGGGGGGTCGGCACTGAAGCTTTCTTT; clone size: NA; J gene: TRBJ1-1; D gene: NA; V gene: TRBV6-5
CDR3 protein: CASSYPPGLAQYF; CDR3 DNA: TGTGCCAGCAGCTACCCCCCCGGACTAGCACAGTATTTT; clone size: NA; J gene: TRBJ2-3; D gene: TRBD2; V gene: TRBV7-2
CDR3 protein: CSASGRTEGTQYF; CDR3 DNA: TGCAGTGCTAGCGGCCGGACGGAGGGAACGCAGTATTTT; clone size: few; J gene: TRBJ2-3; D gene: NA; V gene: TRBV20-1
CDR3 protein: CASSSSGTASYNEQFF; CDR3 DNA: TGTGCCAGCAGTTCCTCCGGGACAGCTTCCTACAATGAGCAGTTCTTC; clone size: few; J gene: TRBJ2-1; D gene: TRBD1; V gene: TRBV28
CDR3 protein: CASSGAGSFDQPQHF; CDR3 DNA: TGTGCCAGCAGCGGAGCAGGGAGTTTCGATCAGCCCCAGCATTTT; clone size: few; J gene: TRBJ1-5; D gene: NA; V gene: TRBV9
CDR3 protein: CASRGRTGRVAGELFF; CDR3 DNA: TGTGCCAGCAGGGGGAGGACAGGGAGGGTCGCCGGGGAGCTGTTTTTT; clone size: NA; J gene: TRBJ2-2; D gene: NA; V gene: TRBV28
CDR3 protein: CASTILGQEYNEQYF; CDR3 DNA: TGTGCCAGCACCATACTTGGACAGGAGTACAATGAGCAGTACTTC; clone size: NA; J gene: TRBJ2-5; D gene: TRBD1; V gene: TRBV7-2
CDR3 protein: CASSFHGGGKEAQYF; CDR3 DNA: TGTGCCAGCAGTTTCCACGGCGGAGGGAAAGAGGCCCAGTACTTC; clone size: NA; J gene: TRBJ2-5; D gene: NA; V gene: TRBV12-3/TRBV12-4
CDR3 protein: CSASESNQPQHF; CDR3 DNA: TGCAGTGCTAGTGAAAGCAATCAGCCCCAGCATTTT; clone size: many; J gene: TRBJ1-5; D gene: NA; V gene: TRBV20-1
CDR3 protein: CASNRSGDTDTQYF; CDR3 DNA: TGTGCCAGCAACCGGAGCGGGGATACAGATACGCAGTATTTT; clone size: NA; J gene: TRBJ2-3; D gene: TRBD2; V gene: TRBV28
CDR3 protein: CAISESWGDSRPDEKLFF; CDR3 DNA: TGTGCCATCAGTGAGAGTTGGGGGGACAGTCGTCCCGATGAAAAACTGTTTTTT; clone size: few; J gene: TRBJ1-4; D gene: TRBD1; V gene: TRBV10-3
CDR3 protein: CASKLAGKGETQYF; CDR3 DNA: TGTGCCAGCAAGCTCGCGGGGAAGGGAGAGACCCAGTACTTC; clone size: NA; J gene: TRBJ2-5; D gene: NA; V gene: TRBV7-2
CDR3 protein: CASSQEQGPQPQHF; CDR3 DNA: TGCGCCAGCAGCCAAGAACAGGGCCCTCAGCCCCAGCATTTT; clone size: few; J gene: TRBJ1-5; D gene: NA; V gene: TRBV4-1
CDR3 protein: CASSLDRHEYF; CDR3 DNA: TGCGCCAGCAGCTTAGACAGACACGAGTACTTC; clone size: many; J gene: TRBJ2-7; D gene: NA; V gene: TRBV5-1
CDR3 protein: CASSLVSGARGYTF; CDR3 DNA: TGTGCCAGCAGCTTAGTATCGGGGGCGCGCGGCTACACCTTC; clone size: few; J gene: TRBJ1-2; D gene: NA; V gene: TRBV7-2
CDR3 protein: CASSKGAGGQINEQFF; CDR3 DNA: TGTGCCAGCAGCAAAGGAGCAGGGGGCCAGATCAATGAGCAGTTCTTC; clone size: NA; J gene: TRBJ2-1; D gene: TRBD1; V gene: TRBV7-2
CDR3 protein: CASSLSSYSYEQYF; CDR3 DNA: TGTGCCAGCAGTTTAAGCTCATACTCCTACGAGCAGTACTTC; clone size: few; J gene: TRBJ2-7; D gene: NA; V gene: TRBV27
CDR3 protein: CASSLDLAASTDTQYF; CDR3 DNA: TGTGCCAGCAGCTTAGATCTAGCGGCTAGCACAGATACGCAGTATTTT; clone size: NA; J gene: TRBJ2-3; D gene: TRBD2; V gene: TRBV7-2
CDR3 protein: CASSPPVEYRTDTQYF; CDR3 DNA: TGTGCCAGCAGCCCGCCGGTAGAATACCGCACAGATACGCAGTATTTT; clone size: many; J gene: TRBJ2-3; D gene: NA; V gene: TRBV2